This T cell receptor (beta chain) was captured by sequencing in a study of CD8+CD57+ T cells in acquired aplastic anemia. Study in general: Across the sorted CD4+ and CD8+ cells, DNA amounts averaged about 3.1 ug.

The CDR3 spans 12 residues. The V gene lost 3 bases and the J gene lost 15 bases, with 15 bases spanning the gap. CDR1 is SEHNR, CDR2 FQNEAQ, per germline (reference sequence). Sequencing was done on patients that had shown CD8+CD57+ cell expansion by flow cytometry. No therapy was given to patients before blood sampling. Study-wide results and caveats: Patients and controls were not found to differ significantly in CD8+ Simpson's diversity. Patients and controls shared over 25 CD8+ CDR3 sequences, highly expressed in patients.

A note on this clonotype: Its antigen remains unidentified.

Genomic DNA constituted the template upon which TCR beta VDJ and CDR3 profiling was performed. TCRdb re-called the reads with MiXCR, one entry per CDR3 protein. The table includes fewer than 300,000 distinct CDR3 sequences, roughly 82% detected once. The receptor was isolated from a human donor with aplastic anemia. The chain employs TRBV7-9 and TRBJ2-4, with D possibly matching TRBD2 (5 bases). The sample comprised sorted CD4+, CD8+, or CD8+CD57+ T cells (not recorded which) from PBMCs. The CDR3 DNA reads as TGTGCCAGCAGCTTTCAAAGAAGCGGTCGGTACTTC. Encoded protein: CASSFQRSGRYF.